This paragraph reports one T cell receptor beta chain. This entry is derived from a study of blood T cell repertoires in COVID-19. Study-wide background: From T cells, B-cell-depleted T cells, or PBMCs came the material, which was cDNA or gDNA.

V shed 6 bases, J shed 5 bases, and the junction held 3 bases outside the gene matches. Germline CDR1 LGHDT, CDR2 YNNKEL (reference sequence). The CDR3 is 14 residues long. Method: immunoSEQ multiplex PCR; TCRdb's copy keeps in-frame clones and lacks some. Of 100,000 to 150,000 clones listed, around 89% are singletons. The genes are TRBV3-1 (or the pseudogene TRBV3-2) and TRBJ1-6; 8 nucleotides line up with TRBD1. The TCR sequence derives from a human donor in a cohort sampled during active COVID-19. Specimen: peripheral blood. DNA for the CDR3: TGTGCCAGCAGGCCACAGGGGGATAATTCACCCCTCCACTTT. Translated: CASRPQGDNSPLHF.